The text below deals with one TCR beta chain. Its target is unknown. The sample belongs to a study of T cell repertoires in cytomegalovirus infection. Study at large: From public TCR beta signatures came an indication of both CMV infection and matching HLA type.

Study-wide findings and caveats: Carriage of CMV together with the relevant HLA was identifiable through cumulative public TCR beta family frequency. The ex vivo response showed dominance by HLA-C-restricted CMV-specific TCR beta clonotypes.

TCRdb processed the reads anew with MiXCR; each CDR3 protein has one entry. In the table there are around 550,000 distinct CDR3 sequences, around 27% of which are singletons. The sample taken for sequencing was PBMCs. The TCR originated in a human donor in good health (CMV status not recorded). Some clones in this sample may be carry-over from other donors' samples.

The CDR3: CACGTKNRNEQFF. The CDR3 nucleotides are TGTGCCTGTGGAACTAAAAATAGAAATGAGCAGTTCTTC. The gene calls are TRBV30 and TRBJ2-1; D ambiguous. Germline lookup yields CDR1 GTSNPN and CDR2 SVGIG (reference sequence). The V gene lost 6 bases and the J gene lost 7 bases, with 16 bases spanning the gap. There are 13 residues in the CDR3.